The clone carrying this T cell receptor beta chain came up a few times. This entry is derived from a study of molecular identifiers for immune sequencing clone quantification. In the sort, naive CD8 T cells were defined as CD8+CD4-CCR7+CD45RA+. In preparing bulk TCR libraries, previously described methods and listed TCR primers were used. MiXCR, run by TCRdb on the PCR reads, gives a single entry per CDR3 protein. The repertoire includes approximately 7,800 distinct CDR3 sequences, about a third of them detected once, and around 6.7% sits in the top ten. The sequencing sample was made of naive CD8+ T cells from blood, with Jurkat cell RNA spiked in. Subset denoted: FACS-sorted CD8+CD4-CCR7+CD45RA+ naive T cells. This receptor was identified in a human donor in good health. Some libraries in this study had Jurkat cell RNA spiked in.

CDR3 residues: CASSLLAANNEQFF. Here the CDR3 DNA reads TGTGCCAGCAGTTTACTAGCGGCCAACAATGAGCAGTTCTTC. The gene calls are TRBV27 and TRBJ2-1; 7 nucleotides line up with TRBD2. The V segment lost 2 bases and the J segment 5 bases; nucleotides outside the gene matches: 3. Germline V CDR1 and CDR2: MNHEY, SMNVEV (reference sequence). The CDR3 totals 14 residues.